This paragraph reports one TCR beta chain. Germline CDR1 and CDR2: MNHEY and SVGAGI. The CDR3 is 13 amino acids. The V gene end was trimmed by 7 bases and the J gene end by 7 bases; junction bases not matched to a gene: 5. Enrolled through a virtual design, the participants were between roughly 18 and 100 years of age and came from 24 US areas. This specimen belongs to a study of blood T cell repertoires in COVID-19. Study-level information: PBMCs, B-cell-depleted T cells, or T cells provided the cDNA or gDNA that made up the material.

Method: immunoSEQ multiplex PCR; TCRdb's copy keeps in-frame clones and lacks some. This sample has hundreds of thousands of clones, with 90% found just once. The specimen was PBMCs or T cells enriched from blood (not recorded which). This TCR derives from a man in his forties or fifties who had been exposed to COVID-19. The chain couples TRBV6-5 to TRBJ1-5; 9 bases line up with TRBD1. The CDR3: CASTRTGEQPQHF. DNA of the CDR3: TGTGCCAGCACTAGGACAGGGGAACAGCCCCAGCATTTT.